These 19 T cell receptor beta chains originate from one sample sequenced in a study of T cell responses to AZD1222 COVID-19 vaccine. Sequencing used immunoSEQ multiplex PCR; TCRdb keeps in-frame clones, though not all of them. The sample consists of 60,000 or so clones, 84% of them appearing once. This sample comprised peripheral blood, obtained on day 0 of AZD1222 vaccination. The origin of the receptors is an adult in good health.

V is TRBV28 and J is TRBJ1-6; 7 nucleotides align to TRBD1. There are 14 residues in the CDR3. Germline CDR1 reads MDHEN; CDR2 reads SYDVKM. V lost 7 bases and J lost 9; bases outside the gene matches: 9. The CDR3 nucleotides are TGTGCCAGCACCGATGCGACAGGGAGTTCACCCCTCCACTTT. This translates into CASTDATGSSPLHF.

This clone was seen a few times. The V and J genes are TRBV5-1 and TRBJ2-3; D uncertain. Looked up from germline, CDR1 is SGHRS and CDR2 is YFSETQ. The CDR3 length is 15 residues. Trimming cost V 0 bases and J 4 bases, with 12 bases left between them. CDR3 DNA sequence: TGCGCCAGCAGCTTGGAGGGTTCTTCGGCAGATACGCAGTATTTT. It encodes CASSLEGSSADTQYF.

This clone showed up just once. V gene TRBV19 combines with J gene TRBJ2-2; D remains unclear. V was clipped by 5 bases and J by 8 bases, with 18 bases between them. This CDR3 spans 15 amino acids. CDR1 is LNHDA, CDR2 SQIVND, per germline (reference sequence). CDR3 amino acids: CASSLLTPTFGELFF. The CDR3 nucleotides are TGTGCCAGTAGTCTCCTTACGCCAACGTTTGGGGAGCTGTTTTTT.

This chain connects TRBV9 to TRBJ2-7, with 7 bases aligning to TRBD2. The V and J ends lost 0 bases and 4 bases, in that order; junction bases with no gene match: 7. CDR1 and CDR2 from the germline V gene are SGDLS and YYNGEE. The CDR3 is 15 residues long. This CDR3 is CASSVGQLGRYEQYF. The CDR3 nucleotides are TGTGCCAGCAGCGTAGGTCAGCTCGGGAGGTACGAGCAGTACTTC.

The V and J genes are TRBV5-4 and TRBJ2-1; perhaps TRBD1 as D (5 bases). V was clipped by 0 bases and J by 3 bases, with 10 bases between them. The CDR3 runs to 15 residues. Per germline, CDR1 SGHNT and CDR2 YYREEE (reference sequence). The CDR3 loop reads CASSLEGPLYNEQFF. The CDR3, as DNA: TGTGCCAGCAGCTTGGAGGGGCCCCTCTACAATGAGCAGTTCTTC.

This clone appeared a single time. The genes are TRBV3-1 (or the pseudogene TRBV3-2) and TRBJ1-2; the D gene is possibly TRBD1 (5 bases). Trimming cost V 2 bases and J 3 bases, with 7 bases left between them. CDR3 length: 13 amino acids. The germline CDR1 and CDR2 sequences are LGHDT and YNNKEL (reference sequence). As DNA, the CDR3 is TGTGCCAGCAGCCAATCGACAGACTATGGCTACACCTTC. It specifies CASSQSTDYGYTF.

V gene TRBV5-1 combines with J gene TRBJ2-3; tentatively, D is TRBD2 (6 bases). The CDR3 runs 16 residues. Germline V lookup: CDR1 SGHRS, CDR2 YFSETQ. Trimming cost V 0 bases and J 4 bases, with 15 bases left between them. CDR3 in amino acids: CASSLGSTSIADTQYF. In nucleotides, the CDR3 is TGCGCCAGCAGCTTGGGCTCGACTAGTATCGCAGATACGCAGTATTTT.

This clone was seen only a few times. The chain uses TRBV19 and TRBJ2-6, with TRBD1 as a possible D gene (6 bases). The CDR3 covers 17 residues. The V and J ends lost 5 bases and 1 base respectively, with 15 bases between them. Germline lookup yields CDR1 LNHDA and CDR2 SQIVND (reference sequence). DNA of the CDR3: TGTGCCAGTAGTTCTGGAGGACAGTCTTCTGGGGCCAACGTCCTGACTTTC. This codes for CASSSGGQSSGANVLTF.

This rearrangement joins TRBV7-9 to TRBJ1-1; D not resolved. The CDR3 consists of 14 residues. Looked up from germline, CDR1 is SEHNR and CDR2 is FQNEAQ (reference sequence). V lost 3 bases to trimming and J lost 5 bases, with 13 bases between them. The CDR3 loop reads CASSLGGLGTEAFF. CDR3 sequence (DNA): TGTGCCAGCAGCTTGGGCGGCCTAGGAACTGAAGCTTTCTTT.

The chain couples TRBV15 to TRBJ1-2; D uncertain. This CDR3 has 14 amino acids. Germline V gene data show CDR1 as LNHNV and CDR2 as YYDKDF (reference sequence). The ends were cut back, 3 bases at V and 2 bases at J, with 10 bases in the middle. CDR3 amino acids: CATSSGIGNYGYTF. The CDR3 nucleotides read TGTGCCACCAGCAGCGGGATCGGGAACTATGGCTACACCTTC. Full variable domain (rest looked up from reference TRBV15 and TRBJ1-2): DAMVIQNPRYQVTQFGKPVTLSCSQTLNHNVMYWYQQKSSQAPKLLFHYYDKDFNNEADTPDNFQSRRPNTSFCFLDIRSPGLGDTAMYLCATSSGIGNYGYTFGSGTRLTVV.

The CDR3 protein is CASCRASYEQYF. The DNA of the CDR3 is TGTGCCAGCTGCCGGGCCTCCTACGAGCAGTACTTC. The chain is built from TRBV12-3 or TRBV12-4 and TRBJ2-7; D is ambiguous. Trimming removed 8 bases at V and 0 bases at J, with 8 bases between. CDR3 length equals 12 residues.

The rearrangement uses TRBV29-1 and TRBJ2-2; D gene uncertain. Germline V gene lookup returns CDR1 SQVTM and CDR2 ANQGSEA. The CDR3 length is 15 residues. V gave up 6 bases and J gave up 0 bases, with 14 bases separating them. The CDR3 spells CSVSSSAANTGELFF. CDR3 coding DNA: TGCAGCGTAAGTTCTTCGGCGGCGAACACCGGGGAGCTGTTTTTT.

This clone was detected only once. The chain couples TRBV11-1 to TRBJ2-2; D perhaps matches TRBD2 (6 bases). Between the trimmed V and J ends, which lost 2 bases and 5 bases, there was a span of 15 bases. This CDR3 comprises 16 residues. Germline V CDR1 and CDR2: SGHAT, FQDESV (reference sequence). CDR3 coding DNA: TGTGCCAGCAGCTTATGGAGGACGGGAGAGACCGGGGAGCTGTTTTTT. Translation: CASSLWRTGETGELFF.

The chain employs TRBV7-7 and TRBJ2-7; TRBD1 is a possible D gene (6 bases). CDR3 length: 13 residues. Germline CDR1 and CDR2: SSHAT and FNYEAQ (reference sequence). V lost 0 bases, J lost 7 bases, and 10 bases lay in between. The CDR3 DNA follows: TGTGCCAGCAGCTTAGCGACAGGTGGGGAGCAGTACTTC. Amino acid sequence: CASSLATGGEQYF.

The chain employs TRBV19 and TRBJ2-4, with D maybe TRBD1 (6 bases). The CDR3 has 16 amino acids. Trimming pared 4 bases from V and 0 bases from J, leaving 13 bases between. Germline assignment: CDR1 LNHDA and CDR2 SQIVND (reference sequence). The CDR3 loop reads CASSSRQAIAKNIQYF. CDR3 nucleotides: TGTGCCAGTAGTAGTCGACAGGCTATAGCCAAAAACATTCAGTACTTC.

V and J are TRBV12-3 or TRBV12-4 and TRBJ1-5; no clear D. The CDR3 consists of 12 residues. The ends were cut back, 6 bases at V and 7 bases at J, with 10 bases in the middle. Written as DNA, the CDR3 is TGTGCCAGCAGCACGGCCAGACAGCCCCAGCATTTT. Its protein product is CASSTARQPQHF.

This chain connects TRBV10-3 to TRBJ1-2; no definite D call. Germline loops: CDR1 ENHRY, CDR2 SYGVKD. The V end lost 11 bases, the J end lost 9 bases, and 16 bases lay between the germline ends. The CDR3 runs 11 residues. This CDR3 reads CASGFYGSYTF. The CDR3 nucleotides read TGTGCCTCGGGATTTTATGGCAGCTACACCTTC.

This CDR3 is CASSDRPGYSGNTIYF. CDR3 nucleotides: TGTGCCAGCAGCGACAGGCCGGGTTACTCTGGAAACACCATATATTTT. The chain couples TRBV14 to TRBJ1-3; D possibly corresponds to TRBD1 (6 bases). Trimming stripped 5 bases from V and 0 bases from J, with 14 bases between. The CDR3 loop spans 16 amino acids. Germline V gene sequence: CDR1 SGHDN, CDR2 FVKESK.

This clone was counted a few times. This chain links TRBV18 with TRBJ1-5, with D possibly matching TRBD1 (5 bases). Trimming left V 3 bases short and J 1 base short, with 10 bases between. Germline-derived CDR1 and CDR2 are KGHSH and LQKENI. This CDR3 is built from 15 residues. This CDR3 is CASSPSGASNQPQHF. CDR3 nucleotides: TGTGCCAGCTCACCCTCCGGGGCAAGCAATCAGCCCCAGCATTTT.